This T cell receptor (beta chain) originates from a study of T cell repertoires in cytomegalovirus infection. Across the study: Alongside well-studied HLA-B-restricted CMV epitopes, recently identified HLA-C-restricted CMV epitopes were also used. Evidence of both CMV infection and a matching HLA type came from public TCR beta signatures.

There are a few counts of this clonotype. Its antigen is unidentified. Study observations and caveats: The study identified carriers of CMV plus the relevant HLA from cumulative public TCR beta family frequency. Dominant in the ex vivo response were TCR beta clonotypes restricted by HLA-C and specific for CMV.

Via MiXCR, TCRdb re-called the reads, giving one row per CDR3 protein. The sample consists of approximately 730,000 distinct CDR3 sequences, about 28% of them appearing once. CDR1 is LNHDA and CDR2 is SQIVND in the germline V gene (reference sequence). This CDR3 comprises 13 residues. With 7 bases removed from V and 6 bases from J, the gap between germline ends came to 13 bases. Here the sequenced sample was cultured CD8+ T cells from PBMCs, taken from culture after CMV antigen stimulation. This sequence joins TRBV19 and TRBJ2-1; the D is unclear. The TCR was taken from a human donor in good health (CMV status not recorded). Some clones in this sample may be carry-over from other donors' samples. The CDR3 loop reads CASTPNGRNEQFF. CDR3 bases: TGTGCCAGTACCCCAAACGGGCGCAATGAGCAGTTCTTC.